This entry lists 5 T cell receptor beta chains sequenced from one sample in a study of blood T cells in healthy people across ages. The authors ran a second PCR of about 7 to 11 cycles using a sample-barcoded 5' primer and a J-beta primer mix. TCRdb reanalysed the 5' RACE reads using MiXCR and keeps one entry per CDR3 protein. This sample has about 1 million distinct CDR3 sequences; 40% to 55% occur once, and the top ten carry over 15%. The sequenced sample was blood. These receptors all come from a woman aged 55 to 70 in good health.

There are many counts of this clonotype. This chain connects TRBV20-1 to TRBJ2-7; tentatively, D is TRBD2 (5 bases). The CDR3 length is 13 residues. CDR1 is DFQATT, CDR2 SNEGSKA, per germline (reference sequence). V shed 3 bases and J shed 0 bases, with 9 bases lying between them. CDR3 nucleotides: TGCAGTGCTAGGACGGGGAGCTCCTACGAGCAGTACTTC. Protein product: CSARTGSSYEQYF.

A few counts support this clonotype. The V gene is TRBV28, the J gene TRBJ1-5, with D uncertain. The V end was cut by 7 bases, the J end by 0 bases, with 4 bases between. The germline CDR1 and CDR2 sequences are MDHEN and SYDVKM. CDR3 length equals 12 residues. The CDR3 DNA is TGTGCCAGCACGGATAGCAATCAGCCCCAGCATTTT. Translated, it gives CASTDSNQPQHF. The complete variable domain, with remaining parts taken from reference TRBV28 and TRBJ1-5, reads DVKVTQSSRYLVKRTGEKVFLECVQDMDHENMFWYRQDPGLGLRLIYFSYDVKMKEKGDIPEGYSVSREKKERFSLILESASTNQTSMYLCASTDSNQPQHFGDGTRLSIL.

This clonotype was picked up one time. The chain employs TRBV27 and TRBJ2-7; 9 nucleotides line up with TRBD2. J lost 7 bases, V lost 3 bases, and 7 bases had no gene match. The CDR3 length is 14 residues. Germline V lookup: CDR1 MNHEY, CDR2 SMNVEV (reference sequence). The CDR3 is CASSFGAGGLEQYF. The DNA for the CDR3 is TGTGCCAGCAGTTTTGGAGCGGGAGGTCTTGAGCAGTACTTC.

V is TRBV11-2 and J is TRBJ2-5; 9 positions agree with TRBD2. This CDR3 is built from 16 residues. After removal of 1 base from V and 5 bases from J, the junction contained 8 bases not matched to a gene. Germline loops: CDR1 SGHAT, CDR2 FQNNGV. The CDR3 nucleotides are TGTGCCAGCAGCTTAGTGTATAGCGGGAGTCGGGAGACCCAGTACTTC. Amino acids: CASSLVYSGSRETQYF.

This chain uses TRBV2 with TRBJ2-2; no reliable D call. CDR3 length equals 13 residues. Germline V gene lookup returns CDR1 SNHLY and CDR2 FYNNEI. V dropped 3 bases and J dropped 1 base, with 3 bases sitting between them. The CDR3 protein is CASSEWNTGELFF. The DNA for the CDR3 is TGTGCCAGCAGTGAGTGGAACACCGGGGAGCTGTTTTTT.